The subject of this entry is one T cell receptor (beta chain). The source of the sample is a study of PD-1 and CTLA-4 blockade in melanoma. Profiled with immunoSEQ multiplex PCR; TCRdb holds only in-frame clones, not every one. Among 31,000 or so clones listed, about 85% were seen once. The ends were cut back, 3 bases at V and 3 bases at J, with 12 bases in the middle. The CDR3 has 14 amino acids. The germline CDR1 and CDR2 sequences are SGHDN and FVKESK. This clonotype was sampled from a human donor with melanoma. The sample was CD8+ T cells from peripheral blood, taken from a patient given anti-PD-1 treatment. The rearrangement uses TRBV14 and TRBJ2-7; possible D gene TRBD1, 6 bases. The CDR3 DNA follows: TGTGCCAGCAGCCAGAGACAGGTTATCTACGAGCAGTACTTC. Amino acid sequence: CASSQRQVIYEQYF.